The text below deals with one T cell receptor (beta chain). This clonotype has at least ten counts. What this receptor recognizes is not known. The input lacks base qualities; no much larger clone sits a single base away. Taken from cysteine to phenylalanine, the CDR3 has 15 residues. The retained sequence is limited to the CDR3, 45 bases, with the frame set at the first base. The germline V and J ends show losses of 3 bases and 2 bases respectively, and no gene match explains 6 bases of the junction. The germline V gene encodes CDR1 SGHTS and CDR2 YDEGEE. This sample was included in a study of breast tumors, draining lymph nodes, adjacent tissues (dated by TCRdb to 2015 to 2016). Context from the whole study: Breast cancer patients provided tumor, adjacent nontumor tissue and axillary lymph nodes, and the study compared the TCR beta repertoires across these three sources. In human breast cancer, the study set out to assess how tumor, surrounding tissue and draining lymph node repertoires relate to one another and whether T cells might be exchanged between them. Broader findings and caveats from the paper: Tumor T-cell repertoires showed less diversity than lymph node repertoires and more diversity than nontumor tissue repertoires, and tumor T-cell repertoires showed preferential V and J gene usage. The conclusion that tumor T cells originate in lymph nodes was presented as consistent with a hypothesis rather than as directly demonstrated. The similarity between tumor and nontumor tissue repertoires was significantly greater in luminal-like breast cancer than in basal-like breast cancer. The data were considered consistent with most tumor T cells being derived from the lymph node and subsequently expanding within tumor tissue.

The sequencer listed for this sample is Illumina HiSeq 2000. TCR beta chain libraries were generated through multiplex PCR amplification. High-throughput sequencing was used to analyze the amplified TCR beta chain products. TCRdb itself trimmed the public reads at Q25 with fastp, ran MiXCR and retained productive beta chains. When rows share a CDR3 protein, they turn into one entry using the most common DNA and genes. For this sample there are about 35,000 distinct CDR3 sequences; 36% appear just once. About a tenth of the sample is held by the ten biggest clonotypes. The chain joins TRBV5-8 to TRBJ1-2; 8 bases in the middle match TRBD1. The source of this sequence is a female donor with breast cancer. Some clones in this sample may be carry-over from other donors' samples. Sequences were obtained from breast tumor tissue. The CDR3 has the sequence CASSSGQVLNYGYTF. The DNA sequence is TGTGCCAGCAGCTCGGGACAGGTCCTGAACTATGGCTACACCTTC.